The T cell receptor beta chain described here comes from a study of T cell responses to AZD1222 COVID-19 vaccine. V lost 4 bases, J lost 3 bases, and 12 bases lay in between. Per germline, CDR1 WSHSY and CDR2 SAAADI. CDR3 length equals 15 residues. Only in-frame clones appear in the TCRdb table, and some are missing; sequencing was by immunoSEQ multiplex PCR. This table has about 100,000 clones, 80% to 95% appearing once. The source is an adult in good health. The chain is built from TRBV10-2 and TRBJ1-4; D is perhaps TRBD1 (5 bases). The input for sequencing was peripheral blood, taken on day 0 of AZD1222 vaccination. CDR3 residues: CASSGVRVPNEKLFF. The CDR3 nucleotides are TGCGCCAGCAGTGGGGTCAGGGTACCTAATGAAAAACTGTTTTTT.